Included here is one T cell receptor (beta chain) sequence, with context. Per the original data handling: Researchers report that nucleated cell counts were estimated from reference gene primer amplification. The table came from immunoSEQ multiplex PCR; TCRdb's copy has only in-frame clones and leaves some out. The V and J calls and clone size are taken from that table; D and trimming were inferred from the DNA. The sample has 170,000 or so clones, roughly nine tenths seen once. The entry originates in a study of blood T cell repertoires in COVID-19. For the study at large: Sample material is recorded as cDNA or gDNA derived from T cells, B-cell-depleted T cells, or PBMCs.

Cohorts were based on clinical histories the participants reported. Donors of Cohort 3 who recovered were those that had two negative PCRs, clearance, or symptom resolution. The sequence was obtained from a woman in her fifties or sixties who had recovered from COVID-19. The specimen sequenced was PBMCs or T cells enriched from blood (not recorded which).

The CDR3 bases are TGTGCCACCTCGCGGGGTTCTTTTGGAGAGACCCAGTACTTC. Its translation is CATSRGSFGETQYF. The chain recombines TRBV19 with TRBJ2-5, with D possibly being TRBD2 (6 bases). V was clipped by 10 bases and J by 4 bases, with 19 bases between them. The CDR3 length is 14 residues. The germline CDR1 and CDR2 sequences are LNHDA and SQIVND (reference sequence).